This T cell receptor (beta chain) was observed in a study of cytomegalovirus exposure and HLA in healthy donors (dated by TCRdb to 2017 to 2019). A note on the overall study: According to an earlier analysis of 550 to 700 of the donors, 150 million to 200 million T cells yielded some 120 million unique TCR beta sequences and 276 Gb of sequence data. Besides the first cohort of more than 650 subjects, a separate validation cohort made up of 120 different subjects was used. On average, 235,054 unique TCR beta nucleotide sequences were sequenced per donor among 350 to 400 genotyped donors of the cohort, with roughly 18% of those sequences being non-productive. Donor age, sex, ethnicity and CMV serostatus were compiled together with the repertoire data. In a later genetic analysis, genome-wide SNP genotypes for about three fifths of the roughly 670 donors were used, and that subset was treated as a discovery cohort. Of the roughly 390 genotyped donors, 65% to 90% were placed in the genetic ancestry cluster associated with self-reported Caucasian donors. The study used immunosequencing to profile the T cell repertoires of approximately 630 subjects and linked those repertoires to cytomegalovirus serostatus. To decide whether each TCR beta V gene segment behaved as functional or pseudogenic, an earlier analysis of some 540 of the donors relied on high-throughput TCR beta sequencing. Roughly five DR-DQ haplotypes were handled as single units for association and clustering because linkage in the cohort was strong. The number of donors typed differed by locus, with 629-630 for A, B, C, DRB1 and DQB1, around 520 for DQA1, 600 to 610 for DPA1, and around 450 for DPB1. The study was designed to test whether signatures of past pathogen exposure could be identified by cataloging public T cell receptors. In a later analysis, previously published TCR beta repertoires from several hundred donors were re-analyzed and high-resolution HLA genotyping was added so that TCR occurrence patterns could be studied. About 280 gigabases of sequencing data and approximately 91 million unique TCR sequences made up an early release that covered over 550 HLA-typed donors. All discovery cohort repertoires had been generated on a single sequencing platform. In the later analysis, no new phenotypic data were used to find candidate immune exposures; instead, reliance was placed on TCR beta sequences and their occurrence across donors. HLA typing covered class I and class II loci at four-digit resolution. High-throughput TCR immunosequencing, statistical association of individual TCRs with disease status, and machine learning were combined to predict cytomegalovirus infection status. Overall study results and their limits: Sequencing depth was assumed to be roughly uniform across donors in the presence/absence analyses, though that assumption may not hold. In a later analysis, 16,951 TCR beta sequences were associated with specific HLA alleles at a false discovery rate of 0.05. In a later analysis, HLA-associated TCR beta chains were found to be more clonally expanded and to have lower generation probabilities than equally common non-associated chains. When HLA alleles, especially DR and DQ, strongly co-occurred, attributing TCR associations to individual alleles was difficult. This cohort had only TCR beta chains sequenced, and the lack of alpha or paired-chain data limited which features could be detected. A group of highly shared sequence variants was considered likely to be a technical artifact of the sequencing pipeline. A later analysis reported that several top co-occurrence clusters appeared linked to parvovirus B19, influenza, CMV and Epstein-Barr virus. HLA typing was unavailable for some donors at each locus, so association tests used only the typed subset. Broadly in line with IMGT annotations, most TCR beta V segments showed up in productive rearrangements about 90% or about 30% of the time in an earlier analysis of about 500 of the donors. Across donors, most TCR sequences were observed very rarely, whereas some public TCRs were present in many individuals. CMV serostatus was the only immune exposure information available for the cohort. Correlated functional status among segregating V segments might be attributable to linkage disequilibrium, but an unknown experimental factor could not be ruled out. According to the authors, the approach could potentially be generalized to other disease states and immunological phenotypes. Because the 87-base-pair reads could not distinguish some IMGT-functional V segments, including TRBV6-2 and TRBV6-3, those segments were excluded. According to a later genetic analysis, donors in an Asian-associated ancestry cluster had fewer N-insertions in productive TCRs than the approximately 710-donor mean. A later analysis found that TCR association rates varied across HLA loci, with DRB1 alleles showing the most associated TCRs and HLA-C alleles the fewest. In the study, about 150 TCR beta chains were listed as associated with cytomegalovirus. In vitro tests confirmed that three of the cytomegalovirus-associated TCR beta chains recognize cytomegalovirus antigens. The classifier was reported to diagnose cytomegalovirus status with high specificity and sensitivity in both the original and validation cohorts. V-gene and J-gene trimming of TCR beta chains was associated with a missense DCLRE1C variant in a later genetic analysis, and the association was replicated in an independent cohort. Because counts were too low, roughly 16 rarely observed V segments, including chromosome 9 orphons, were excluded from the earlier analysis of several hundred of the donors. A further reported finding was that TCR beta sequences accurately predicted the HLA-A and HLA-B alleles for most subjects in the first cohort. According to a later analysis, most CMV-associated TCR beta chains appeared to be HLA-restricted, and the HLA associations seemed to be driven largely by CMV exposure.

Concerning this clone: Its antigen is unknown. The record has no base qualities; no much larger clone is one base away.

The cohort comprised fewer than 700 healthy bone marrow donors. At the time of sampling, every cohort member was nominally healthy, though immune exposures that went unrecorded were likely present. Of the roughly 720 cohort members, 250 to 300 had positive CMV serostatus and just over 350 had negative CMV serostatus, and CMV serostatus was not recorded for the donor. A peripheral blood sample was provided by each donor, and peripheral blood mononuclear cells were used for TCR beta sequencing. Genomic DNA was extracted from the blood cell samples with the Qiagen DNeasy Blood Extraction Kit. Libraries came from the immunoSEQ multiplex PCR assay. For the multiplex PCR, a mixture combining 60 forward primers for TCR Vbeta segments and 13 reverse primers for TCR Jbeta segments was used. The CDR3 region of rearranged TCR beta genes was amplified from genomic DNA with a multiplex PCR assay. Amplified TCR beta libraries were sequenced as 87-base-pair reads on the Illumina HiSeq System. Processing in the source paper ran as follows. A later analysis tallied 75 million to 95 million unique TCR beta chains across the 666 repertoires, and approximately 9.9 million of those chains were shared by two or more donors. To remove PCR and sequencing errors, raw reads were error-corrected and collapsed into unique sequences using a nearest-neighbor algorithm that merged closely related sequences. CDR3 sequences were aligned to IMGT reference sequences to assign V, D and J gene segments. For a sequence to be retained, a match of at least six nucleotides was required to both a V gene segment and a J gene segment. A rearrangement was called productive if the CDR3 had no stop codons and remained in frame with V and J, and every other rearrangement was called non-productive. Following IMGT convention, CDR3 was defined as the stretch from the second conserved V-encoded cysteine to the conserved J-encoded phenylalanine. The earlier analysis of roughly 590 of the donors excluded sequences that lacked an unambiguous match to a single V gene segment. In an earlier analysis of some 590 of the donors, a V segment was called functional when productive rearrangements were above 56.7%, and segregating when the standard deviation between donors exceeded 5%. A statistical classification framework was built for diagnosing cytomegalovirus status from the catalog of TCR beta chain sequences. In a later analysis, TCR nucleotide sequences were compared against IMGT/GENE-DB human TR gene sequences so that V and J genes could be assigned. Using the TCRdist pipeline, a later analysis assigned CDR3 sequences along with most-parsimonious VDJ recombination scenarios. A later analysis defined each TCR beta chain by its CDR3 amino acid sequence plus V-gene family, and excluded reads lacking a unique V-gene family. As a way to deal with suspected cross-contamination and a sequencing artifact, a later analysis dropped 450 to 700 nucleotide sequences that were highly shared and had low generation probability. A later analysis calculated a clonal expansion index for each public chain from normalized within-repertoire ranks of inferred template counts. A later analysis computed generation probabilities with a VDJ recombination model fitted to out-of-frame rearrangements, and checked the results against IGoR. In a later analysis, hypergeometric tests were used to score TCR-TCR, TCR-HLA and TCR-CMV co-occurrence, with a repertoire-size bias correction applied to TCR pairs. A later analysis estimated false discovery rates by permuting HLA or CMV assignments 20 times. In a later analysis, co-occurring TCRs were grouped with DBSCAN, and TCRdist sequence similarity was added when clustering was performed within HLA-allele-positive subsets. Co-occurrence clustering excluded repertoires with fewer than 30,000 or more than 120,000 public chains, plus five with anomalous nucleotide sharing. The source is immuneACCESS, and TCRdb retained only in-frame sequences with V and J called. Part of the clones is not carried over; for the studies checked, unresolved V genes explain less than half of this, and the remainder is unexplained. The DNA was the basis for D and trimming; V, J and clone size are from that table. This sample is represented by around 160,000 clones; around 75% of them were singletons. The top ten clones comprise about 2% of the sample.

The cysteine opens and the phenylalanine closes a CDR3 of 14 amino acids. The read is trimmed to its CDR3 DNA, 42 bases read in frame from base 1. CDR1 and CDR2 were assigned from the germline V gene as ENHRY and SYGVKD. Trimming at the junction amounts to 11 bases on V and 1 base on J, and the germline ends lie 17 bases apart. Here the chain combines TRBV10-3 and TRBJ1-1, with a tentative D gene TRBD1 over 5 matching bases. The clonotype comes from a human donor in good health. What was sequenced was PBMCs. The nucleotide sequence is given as TGTGCCCACTCGAAGACAGCTAAGAACACTGAAGCTTTCTTT. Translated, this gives CAHSKTAKNTEAFF.